These 15 T cell receptor beta chains came from one sample sequenced in a study of cytomegalovirus exposure and HLA in healthy donors. Primers for the PCR totalled 60 Vbeta and 13 Jbeta. Assay: immunoSEQ multiplex PCR; the TCRdb copy retains only in-frame clones and omits some. The sample lists fewer than 120,000 clones; approximately 83% were seen once. Input material: PBMCs. All receptors derive from a man aged 40-55 years in good health and CMV-seronegative.

The chain recombines TRBV10-3 with TRBJ2-5, with D possibly TRBD1 on 5 matching bases. V lost 6 bases, J lost 4 bases, and 6 bases lay in between. Germline V gene data show CDR1 as ENHRY and CDR2 as SYGVKD. There are 11 residues in the CDR3. CDR3 residues: CAISQGETQYF. The CDR3 region has the DNA TGTGCCATCAGCCAGGGAGAGACCCAGTACTTC.

This clone was observed a few times. The rearrangement uses TRBV5-6 and TRBJ1-2, with 9 nucleotides matching TRBD1. CDR3 length: 15 residues. The trim removed 4 bases at V and 8 bases at J, leaving 12 bases unmatched. Germline lookup yields CDR1 SGHDT and CDR2 YYEEEE. The CDR3 is CASSPGVNRGPGYTF. Written as DNA, the CDR3 is TGTGCCAGCAGCCCTGGAGTGAACAGGGGGCCCGGCTACACCTTC. The full variable domain, in which reference TRBV5-6 and TRBJ1-2 provide the parts outside the CDR3, is DAGVTQSPTHLIKTRGQQVTLRCSPKSGHDTVSWYQQALGQGPQFIFQYYEEEERQRGNFPDRFSGHQFPNYSSELNVNALLLGDSALYLCASSPGVNRGPGYTFGSGTRLTVV.

This clone occurred once. The rearrangement joins TRBV10-3 to TRBJ2-7; the match to TRBD1 covers 8 bases. This CDR3 comprises 14 residues. Germline CDR1 is ENHRY and CDR2 is SYGVKD. The trim removed 4 bases at V and 5 bases at J, leaving 7 bases unmatched. The CDR3 sequence is CAISGGTGSDEQYF. CDR3 coding DNA: TGTGCCATCAGTGGGGGGACAGGTAGTGACGAGCAGTACTTC.

J is TRBJ2-3 and V is TRBV29-1, with D tentatively TRBD1 (6 bases). Germline CDR1 and CDR2: SQVTM and ANQGSEA. There are 16 residues in the CDR3. Trimming pared 6 bases from V and 5 bases from J, leaving 24 bases between. For the CDR3, the DNA is TGCAGCGTCCACTTCCCCCGCGCAGGGGCGGTAGATACGCAGTATTTT. This codes for CSVHFPRAGAVDTQYF.

V usage is TRBV5-1 and J usage is TRBJ2-7; TRBD2 aligns across 10 bases. Germline CDR1 SGHRS, CDR2 YFSETQ. The CDR3 has 16 amino acids. Unmatched junction bases numbered 10, after V lost 4 bases and J lost 3 bases. The CDR3 coding sequence is TGCGCCAGCAGCCCCTTAAGTAGCGGGGGGCGCTACGAGCAGTACTTC. This gives the protein CASSPLSSGGRYEQYF. Full variable domain (remainder filled in from reference TRBV5-1 and TRBJ2-7): KAGVTQTPRYLIKTRGQQVTLSCSPISGHRSVSWYQQTPGQGLQFLFEYFSETQRNKGNFPGRFSGRQFSNSRSEMNVSTLELGDSALYLCASSPLSSGGRYEQYFGPGTRLTVT.

The chain couples TRBV30 to TRBJ1-1; no reliable D call. Trimming took off 0 bases at V and 3 bases at J, with 11 bases between the two ends. The CDR3 length is 14 residues. CDR1 and CDR2 (germline): GTSNPN, SVGIG (reference sequence). The CDR3 DNA reads TGTGCCTGGAGTGTAACGGACGGGGACACTGAAGCTTTCTTT. It specifies CAWSVTDGDTEAFF.

The V and J genes are TRBV18 and TRBJ1-6; D is uncertain. Trimming pared 5 bases from V and 6 bases from J, leaving 5 bases between. Germline V lookup: CDR1 KGHSH, CDR2 LQKENI. The CDR3 extends over 12 amino acids. The CDR3 DNA is TGTGCCAGCTCAGGTAGTAATTCACCCCTCCACTTT. This gives the protein CASSGSNSPLHF.

J is TRBJ2-3 and V is TRBV5-8; the D gene is possibly TRBD1 (6 bases). Between the trimmed V and J ends, which lost 4 bases and 2 bases, there was a span of 14 bases. The CDR3 is 15 residues long. CDR1 SGHTS and CDR2 YDEGEE come from the germline V gene. DNA of the CDR3: TGTGCCAGCAGCATTGGACAGCCGATCACAGATACGCAGTATTTT. The encoded protein is CASSIGQPITDTQYF.

This chain links TRBV7-2 with TRBJ2-7; 9 bases agree with TRBD1. Trimming cost V 5 bases and J 3 bases; bases outside gene matches: 8. This CDR3 is 15 amino acids long. CDR1 and CDR2 (germline): SGHTA, FQGNSA. The CDR3 bases are TGTGCCAGCAGCAAGCAGACAGGGGGAGTCTACGAGCAGTACTTC. This sequence encodes CASSKQTGGVYEQYF.

This clone showed up just once. This chain connects TRBV5-4 to TRBJ1-1; a possible D gene is TRBD1 (5 bases). V was pared by 4 bases and J by 1 base, with 11 bases between. This CDR3 has 14 residues. CDR1 is SGHNT and CDR2 is YYREEE in the germline V gene (reference sequence). The chain's CDR3 is CASSREDRNTEAFF. In nucleotides, the CDR3 is TGTGCCAGCAGCCGAGAAGACAGGAACACTGAAGCTTTCTTT.

The V gene is TRBV2, the J gene TRBJ1-1, with D possibly matching TRBD1 (6 bases). Per germline, CDR1 SNHLY and CDR2 FYNNEI. The CDR3 totals 14 residues. Trimming took 6 bases from V and 5 from J, leaving 16 bases between them. The CDR3, as DNA: TGTGCCAGCAGCGACTCACAGGGAATAACTGAAGCTTTCTTT. Protein sequence: CASSDSQGITEAFF.

DNA for the CDR3: TGTGCCAGCAGTTGGCCGGGACAGGGCTTTGGCTACACCTTC. It is translated as CASSWPGQGFGYTF. The chain carries TRBV11-2 and TRBJ1-2; 9 bases agree with TRBD1. Germline assignment: CDR1 SGHAT and CDR2 FQNNGV. Germline trimming cut 6 bases from V and 7 bases from J; bases unmatched to any gene: 9. This CDR3 is built from 14 residues. Using reference TRBV11-2 and TRBJ1-2 for the parts outside the CDR3, the full variable domain is EAGVAQSPRYKIIEKRQSVAFWCNPISGHATLYWYQQILGQGPKLLIQFQNNGVVDDSQLPKDRFSAERLKGVDSTLKIQPAKLEDSAVYLCASSWPGQGFGYTFGSGTRLTVV.

V is TRBV5-1 and J is TRBJ2-1; 10 bases match TRBD2. Unmatched junction bases numbered 6, after V lost 2 bases and J lost 7 bases. Germline V gene lookup returns CDR1 SGHRS and CDR2 YFSETQ. The CDR3 spans 15 residues. This chain's CDR3 is CASSLGLAEENEQFF. CDR3 DNA sequence: TGCGCCAGCAGCTTAGGACTAGCGGAGGAGAATGAGCAGTTCTTC.

V and J are TRBV10-3 and TRBJ2-2; possible D gene TRBD1, 6 bases. Germline CDR1 ENHRY, CDR2 SYGVKD. This CDR3 spans 13 amino acids. The V gene lost 10 bases and the J gene lost 6 bases, with 15 bases spanning the gap. In DNA, the CDR3 is TGTGCCACCACTCTCGAGGGGGCCGGGGAGCTGTTTTTT. It specifies CATTLEGAGELFF.

The chain uses TRBV7-6 and TRBJ1-6; 12 bases are a match to TRBD1. With V trimmed by 5 bases and J by 10 bases, 6 bases remained unmatched. Germline V lookup: CDR1 SGHVS, CDR2 FNYEAQ. The CDR3 sequence is 15 residues long. The chain's CDR3 is CASSPGTGGLSPLHF. The CDR3, as DNA: TGTGCCAGCAGCCCTGGGACAGGGGGCTTGTCACCCCTCCACTTT.